This TCR beta chain was sequenced for a study of T cells in tumors after PD-1 blockade. Germline loops: CDR1 SGHRS, CDR2 YFSETQ. The V end lost 4 bases, the J end lost 1 base, and 12 bases lay between the germline ends. This CDR3 is built from 14 residues. Clones were read by immunoSEQ multiplex PCR, and TCRdb kept only the in-frame ones, dropping some. Of around 51,000 clones listed, over 75% are singletons. The sequence derives from a human donor with basal cell carcinoma. This chain connects TRBV5-1 to TRBJ2-7; no definite D call. Sequencing was performed on PBMCs, taken before anti-PD-1 treatment. The CDR3: CASSGKTLSYEQYF. The DNA of the CDR3 is TGCGCCAGCAGCGGTAAGACACTATCCTACGAGCAGTACTTC.